This T cell receptor beta chain is from a study of blood T cell repertoires in COVID-19. Study-wide background: The cDNA or gDNA used as material had been derived from T cells, B-cell-depleted T cells, or PBMCs.

This CDR3 is built from 15 residues. Trimming stripped 0 bases from V and 7 bases from J, with 17 bases between. Germline assignment: CDR1 SGHDT and CDR2 YYEEEE. Libraries were prepared by immunoSEQ multiplex PCR; TCRdb keeps only in-frame clonotypes and omits some of them. The table includes 180,000 or so clones, roughly 86% detected once. Material: peripheral blood. The chain uses TRBV5-6 and TRBJ2-7; D perhaps matches TRBD1 (5 bases). This TCR was recovered from a man in his sixties or seventies with acute or convalescent COVID-19. DNA of the CDR3: TGTGCCAGCAGCTTGGGGGGTGGCAGGGTTGGGGAGCAGTACTTC. It specifies CASSLGGGRVGEQYF.